In this sample, the clone carrying this TCR beta chain turned up a few times. Its matching antigen is unknown. This entry comes from a study of T-cell reconstitution after alpha-beta-depleted transplantation in children. V gave up 2 bases and J gave up 7 bases, with 19 bases separating them. In germline, CDR1 is SGHRS, CDR2 YFSETQ. The CDR3 contains 16 residues. Unique molecular identifiers featured in how the TCRbeta library was prepared. TCRdb reprocessed the PCR reads with MiXCR, giving one entry per CDR3 protein. The data show a few hundred thousand distinct CDR3 sequences, more than 20% seen once. Broader study findings: At the one-year point after transplant, T-cell counts and TCRbeta diversity were found to come mostly from T cells that had been newly produced. Approximately two months post-transplant, alpha-beta T cells reportedly originated from several hundred expanded graft clones.

The material was PBMCs, obtained before TCRalphabeta/CD19-depleted stem cell transplant. This chain links TRBV5-1 with TRBJ2-1, with D possibly being TRBD2 (5 bases). This clonotype originated in a boy younger than two with Wiskott-Aldrich syndrome, due to receive a stem cell transplant. In nucleotides, the CDR3 is TGCGCCAGCAGCTTCCCCGAGGGTAGAGGCCCTAATGAGCAGTTCTTC. This codes for CASSFPEGRGPNEQFF.